Described below is a single TCR beta chain sequence and its context. This sample stems from a study of blood T cell repertoires in COVID-19. Study context: COVID-19 samples collected from the United States, Italy and Spain covered acute and convalescent phases. The analysed material was cDNA or gDNA that came from T cells, B-cell-depleted T cells, or PBMCs.

CDR1 and CDR2 (germline): LNHDA, SQIVND (reference sequence). V trimming: 7 bases; J trimming: 3 bases; junction bases outside the gene matches: 5. The length of the CDR3 is 15 residues. Authors' analysis steps: Amplifying reference gene primers gave estimates of nucleated cell counts. This table comes from immunoSEQ multiplex PCR, and its TCRdb copy is limited to in-frame clones, with some not included. The D gene and trimming were derived from the DNA, and the V and J assignments and clone size from that table. The sample lists roughly 200,000 clones, approximately 90% seen once, with 2.6% in the top ten. In terms of age and location, participants ranged from roughly 18 to 90 years and lived in 24 US areas.

The chain links TRBV19 to TRBJ2-2, with TRBD1 identical over 10 bases. The receptor was isolated from a woman younger than 45 who had recovered from COVID-19. Specimen: PBMCs or T cells enriched from blood (not recorded which). CDR3 sequence (DNA): TGTGCCAGTATTACGACAGGGGGCGACACCGGGGAGCTGTTTTTT. Protein sequence: CASITTGGDTGELFF.